This TCR beta chain was identified in a study of blood T cell repertoires in COVID-19 (TCRdb year 2020). Turning to the overall study: Collaborator samples came from the United States, Italy and Spain and covered acute and convalescent phases of COVID-19. The repertoires were released in a freely available public database intended as a resource for research on the immune response to SARS-CoV-2. HLA class I and class II types, where available, came from metadata supplied by the sample provider rather than from assay-based typing. The sample metadata nearly always contained a de-identified subject ID, COVID-19 status, age in years and sex. The material from the prospective study consisted of cDNA or gDNA derived from T cells, B-cell-depleted T cells, or PBMCs. The dataset comprised deeply sampled blood TCRbeta repertoires from subjects exposed to, actively infected with, or recovered from COVID-19. Samples came from the ongoing ImmuneRACE study (first 160 participants) plus 1,254 subjects from 6 global collaborators.

Based on the germline V gene, the CDR1 and CDR2 sequences are MDHEN and SYDVKM. Trimming removed 10 bases from V and 4 bases from J; the gene matches leave 14 bases unexplained. The CDR3 contains 16 residues, cysteine and phenylalanine counted. Just CDR3 DNA is preserved here, 48 bases in frame from base 1. What the authors observed across the whole study: Clinical and demographic metadata were provided uncurated, with the amount varying by source and participant.

Each collaborating institution followed its own protocols to collect whole blood in K2EDTA tubes. For TCRbeta analysis, collaborator samples were shipped as frozen whole blood, as isolated PBMCs, or as DNA extracted from either sample type. This clone was counted between two and nine times. The target of this receptor is not known. Nothing much larger sits one base from this clone, and base qualities are not available. The immunoSEQ Assay, a bias-controlled multiplex PCR, was used to amplify TCRbeta CDR3 regions from genomic DNA. On the study's bioinformatics: Within the assay, amplification of reference gene primers was used to estimate how many nucleated cells each sample contained. Sequence reads were collapsed and filtered to measure the absolute abundance of every unique TCRbeta CDR3 rearrangement. For each sample, productive Simpson clonality was calculated as the square root of Simpson's diversity index across productive rearrangements. The table was pulled from immuneACCESS by TCRdb, which kept in-frame rearrangements only. Such tables lose some clones; where checked, under half of the loss comes from unresolved V genes, and the rest has no known cause. V and J calls and clone size are those listed in that table; D and trimming were worked out from the DNA. The sample data list 180,000 or so clones, and approximately 90% of these were observed just once. The top ten clones comprise about 4% of the sample.

The receptor was isolated from a young woman with acute or convalescent COVID-19. Material: peripheral blood. The rearrangement combines TRBV28 with TRBJ2-2; TRBD1 matches 8 bases in the middle. The CDR3 loop reads CATCTDDRGGTGELFF. The DNA sequence reads TGTGCCACCTGCACCGACGACAGGGGCGGCACCGGGGAGCTGTTTTTT.